What follows describes a single TCR beta chain. Original processing methods: Amplified reference gene primers provided the basis for estimating nucleated cell counts. Repertoires were generated with immunoSEQ multiplex PCR, while TCRdb's copy carries only in-frame clones and drops some. The V and J calls and clone size come from that table; D and trimming were worked out from the DNA. The sample yields 150,000 to 160,000 clones, 80% to 90% seen once. This record comes from a study of blood T cell repertoires in COVID-19. For the study at large: The study drew acute and convalescent COVID-19 samples from the United States, Italy and Spain. Sample material is recorded as cDNA or gDNA derived from T cells, B-cell-depleted T cells, or PBMCs.

The CDR3 sequence is 16 residues long. The ends were cut back, 0 bases at V and 4 bases at J, with 15 bases in the middle. The V gene's germline CDR1 is LGHDT and CDR2 YNNKEL (reference sequence). The sample taken for sequencing was peripheral blood. The J gene is TRBJ1-2, the V gene TRBV3-1 (or the pseudogene TRBV3-2); the D gene is possibly TRBD1 (6 bases). This TCR was recovered from a woman in her thirties or forties with acute or convalescent COVID-19. DNA for the CDR3: TGTGCCAGCAGCCAAGATATCGGGGGGGGCCTCTATGGCTACACCTTC. Translating it yields CASSQDIGGGLYGYTF.